The clone carrying this T cell receptor (beta chain) is medium-sized within its sample. Its antigen is undetermined. The cohort excluded patients with autoimmune disease history or systemic immunosuppression. These data belong to a study of OX40 agonist ivuxolimab in advanced cancers. For the study at large: Ivuxolimab, an agonist antibody against OX40 (CD134), was given to patients. Dose-escalation patients were diagnosed with hepatocellular carcinoma, melanoma, renal cell cancer or head and neck cancer.

Regarding the study as a whole: Some patients without response likewise showed low normalized clonal expansion.

The protocol was immunoSEQ multiplex PCR, while the TCRdb copy is restricted to in-frame clones and leaves out a portion. Of about 58,000 clones in the sample, approximately 81% were seen once. Sequenced material: CD4+ or CD8+ T cells sorted from blood, taken in a trial of the OX40 agonist ivuxolimab. The receptor comes from an adult with an advanced solid tumor such as melanoma, head and neck, liver or kidney cancer.

The CDR3 DNA follows: TGTGCCAGCAGCGTAGGGTGGGGACTTAACACAGATACGCAGTATTTT. Protein: CASSVGWGLNTDTQYF. This chain links TRBV9 with TRBJ2-3; TRBD2 is a possible D gene (6 bases). CDR1 SGDLS and CDR2 YYNGEE come from the germline V gene. The V gene lost 0 bases and the J gene lost 2 bases, with 13 bases spanning the gap. The CDR3 extends over 16 amino acids. Complete variable domain (other parts from reference TRBV9 and TRBJ2-3): DSGVTQTPKHLITATGQRVTLRCSPRSGDLSVYWYQQSLDQGLQFLIQYYNGEERAKGNILERFSAQQFPDLHSELNLSSLELGDSALYFCASSVGWGLNTDTQYFGPGTRLTVL.